This T cell receptor (beta chain) was retrieved from a study of glioma-infiltrating T cells after dendritic cell vaccination. The time point is: after dendritic cell vaccination, including at tumor progression/relapse. Primers: 60 V beta forward and 13 J beta reverse. The repertoire was sequenced with immunoSEQ multiplex PCR; TCRdb's copy has only in-frame clones and lacks some. The sample records 90,000 to 95,000 clones, around four fifths being singletons. There are 14 residues in the CDR3. V lost 6 bases and J lost 7; bases outside the gene matches: 5. The germline V gene has CDR1 MNHEY and CDR2 SMNVEV (reference sequence).

The input for sequencing was blood, taken after dendritic cell vaccination. The chain employs TRBV27 and TRBJ2-1; 11 bases are shared with TRBD2. The sequence was collected from a human donor with glioblastoma. The CDR3 DNA follows: TGTGCCAGCAGGCTAGCGGGAGGTAAAAATGAGCAGTTCTTC. Protein: CASRLAGGKNEQFF.